The 17 T cell receptor beta chains given below trace back to one sample, sequenced in a study of blood T cell repertoires in COVID-19. Some clones are missing from TCRdb's copy, which holds only in-frame ones; the method was immunoSEQ multiplex PCR. This sample has 70,000 to 85,000 clones; about four fifths occur once, and the top ten carry 8% to 13%. Sequenced material: peripheral blood. All receptors derive from a man in his sixties with acute or convalescent COVID-19.

This chain links TRBV28 with TRBJ1-5, with 9 bases that match TRBD1. CDR1 MDHEN and CDR2 SYDVKM come from the germline V gene. Trimming took 8 bases from V and 6 from J; bases not matched to a gene: 8. The CDR3 length is 14 residues. CDR3 in DNA: TGTGCCAGCGAGACAGGGGGAAGAAGTCAGCCCCAGCATTTT. It yields the protein CASETGGRSQPQHF.

V is TRBV27 and J is TRBJ2-6, with D perhaps TRBD1 (6 bases). Germline V CDR1 and CDR2: MNHEY, SMNVEV (reference sequence). The CDR3 totals 15 residues. V lost 7 bases, J lost 6 bases, and 16 bases lay in between. The CDR3 nucleotides are TGTGCCAGCATACAGGGTCGAGTCAAGGCCAACGTCCTGACTTTC. Translating it yields CASIQGRVKANVLTF.

The chain carries TRBV4-2 and TRBJ2-1; 15 bases fit TRBD2. Germline V gene lookup returns CDR1 LGHNA and CDR2 YNFKEQ. V was clipped by 4 bases and J by 7 bases; unmatched bases: 5. This CDR3 region has 16 residues. The CDR3 spells CASSPSGTSGGNEQFF. DNA for the CDR3: TGTGCCAGCAGCCCATCCGGGACTAGCGGGGGGAATGAGCAGTTCTTC.

The chain has TRBV7-2 and TRBJ2-1; TRBD1 agrees at 8 bases. The CDR3 loop spans 15 amino acids. Germline V gene sequence: CDR1 SGHTA, CDR2 FQGNSA. Trimming removed 4 bases from V and 9 bases from J; junction bases left unmatched: 11. The CDR3 reads CASSSRTGFEVEQFF. The CDR3 DNA reads as TGTGCCAGCAGCTCCCGGACAGGGTTTGAGGTTGAGCAGTTCTTC.

This clone was observed a single time. V gene TRBV5-6 combines with J gene TRBJ1-1; D call uncertain. CDR1 and CDR2 (germline): SGHDT, YYEEEE. The CDR3 loop spans 12 amino acids. The V end lost 0 bases, the J end lost 11 bases, and 11 bases lay between the germline ends. CDR3 sequence: CASSLDSGPAFF. The CDR3 bases are TGTGCCAGCAGCTTGGACTCAGGTCCCGCTTTCTTT.

This clone was seen more than once but under ten times. The rearrangement links TRBV7-8 to TRBJ1-3; D uncertain. Trimming left V 0 bases short and J 4 bases short, with 10 bases between. In germline, CDR1 is SGHVS, CDR2 FQNEAQ. The CDR3 has 15 residues. The CDR3 sequence is CASSLALGFGNTIYF. For the CDR3, the DNA is TGTGCCAGCAGCTTAGCGCTAGGATTCGGAAACACCATATATTTT.

This chain joins TRBV29-1 and TRBJ1-5; 9 bases fit TRBD1. J lost 2 bases, V lost 7 bases, and 12 bases had no gene match. The length of the CDR3 is 16 residues. In germline, CDR1 is SQVTM, CDR2 ANQGSEA. CDR3 loop: CSALLGTGTRNQPQHF. In nucleotides, the CDR3 is TGCAGCGCCCTGCTAGGGACAGGGACTCGCAATCAGCCCCAGCATTTT.

The J gene is TRBJ2-5, the V gene TRBV28; 7 bases match TRBD2. The CDR3 runs to 14 residues. Unmatched junction bases numbered 8, after V lost 3 bases and J lost 7 bases. Germline V gene lookup returns CDR1 MDHEN and CDR2 SYDVKM. CDR3 DNA sequence: TGTGCCAGCAGTTTTGGGGGGGGAGTCGGGACCCAGTACTTC. Its translation is CASSFGGGVGTQYF.

V and J are TRBV10-3 and TRBJ1-6; D is possibly TRBD1 (5 bases). CDR1 is ENHRY and CDR2 is SYGVKD in the germline V gene. The CDR3 sequence is 14 residues long. The ends were cut back, 6 bases at V and 7 bases at J, with 13 bases in the middle. The CDR3 reads CAIRGGEGNSPLHF. CDR3 in DNA: TGTGCCATCAGGGGGGGGGAAGGAAATTCACCCCTCCACTTT.

The CDR3 reads CATSRGRETDTQYF. The CDR3 DNA sequence: TGTGCCACCAGCAGAGGCCGGGAGACAGATACGCAGTATTTT. The rearrangement joins TRBV15 to TRBJ2-3; D is perhaps TRBD2 (6 bases). The CDR3 contains 14 residues. Trimming removed 1 base from V and 3 bases from J, with 8 bases in between. Germline CDR1 reads LNHNV; CDR2 reads YYDKDF (reference sequence).

In this sample, this clone turned up once. The chain employs TRBV10-2 and TRBJ2-1; TRBD2 matches at 11 bases. Germline loops: CDR1 WSHSY, CDR2 SAAADI. This CDR3 has 15 amino acids. With 6 bases clipped from V and 5 bases from J, the junction kept 6 bases outside the gene matches. CDR3 in DNA: TGCGCCAGCAGGCTACTAGCGGGAGTTGACAATGAGCAGTTCTTC. Protein: CASRLLAGVDNEQFF.

The chain uses TRBV9 and TRBJ2-3; maybe TRBD1 (6 bases). Germline V gene sequence: CDR1 SGDLS, CDR2 YYNGEE. CDR3 size: 13 residues. Trimming cost V 3 bases and J 6 bases, with 11 bases left between them. The CDR3: CASSGNTGDTQYF. For the CDR3, the DNA is TGTGCCAGCAGCGGTAATACAGGGGATACGCAGTATTTT.

V and J are TRBV6-2 or TRBV6-3 and TRBJ2-2; maybe TRBD2 (6 bases). Between the trimmed V and J ends, which lost 2 bases and 8 bases, there was a span of 18 bases. This CDR3 is 16 amino acids long. The germline V gene has CDR1 MNHEY and CDR2 SVGEGT. Written as DNA, the CDR3 is TGTGCCAGCAGTTACCCGTCCGGAAGCGGGCAAGGGGAGCTGTTTTTT. Translating gives CASSYPSGSGQGELFF.

The V gene is TRBV10-3, the J gene TRBJ2-4; 10 nucleotides match TRBD2. Per germline, CDR1 ENHRY and CDR2 SYGVKD. This CDR3 region has 15 residues. Trimming removed 4 bases from V and 7 bases from J; junction bases left unmatched: 7. The CDR3 loop is CAISAAAGGANIQYF. In nucleotides, the CDR3 is TGTGCCATCAGTGCCGCAGCGGGGGGGGCGAACATTCAGTACTTC.

The chain combines TRBV9 with TRBJ2-5; 7 positions agree with TRBD1. Germline loops: CDR1 SGDLS, CDR2 YYNGEE. The CDR3 is 16 residues long. V shed 0 bases, J shed 2 bases, and the junction held 7 bases outside the gene matches. The CDR3: CASSVGPGGPQETQYF. CDR3 in DNA: TGTGCCAGCAGCGTAGGTCCAGGGGGACCTCAAGAGACCCAGTACTTC.

The chain joins TRBV5-4 to TRBJ1-3; no clear D. Trimming removed 1 base from V and 0 bases from J, with 8 bases in between. The CDR3 extends over 15 amino acids. Germline V gene sequence: CDR1 SGHNT, CDR2 YYREEE (reference sequence). The chain's CDR3 is CASSLNSRSGNTIYF. As DNA, the CDR3 is TGTGCCAGCAGCTTGAACTCCCGCTCTGGAAACACCATATATTTT.

The chain is built from TRBV3-1 (or the pseudogene TRBV3-2) and TRBJ1-5, with D possibly TRBD1 on 5 matching bases. The CDR3 length is 16 residues. From germline, CDR1 is LGHDT and CDR2 YNNKEL (reference sequence). Trimming stripped 0 bases from V and 1 base from J, with 10 bases between. The CDR3 nucleotides are TGTGCCAGCAGCCAAGAATACCGGGGGAGCAATCAGCCCCAGCATTTT. Translation: CASSQEYRGSNQPQHF.